The rows below give T cell receptor beta chains drawn from one sample of a study of shared clonotypes between healthy human individuals. Here immunoSEQ multiplex PCR was the method, and the copy in TCRdb shows in-frame clones only, minus some. Of around 2,100,000 clones listed, approximately 94% are singletons. Material: naive CD8+ T cells sorted from blood. These receptor sequences come from a young man in good health. CDR3s include the opening cysteine and the closing phenylalanine or tryptophan. A D gene is named only where the DNA matches it firmly. For some rows the clone size is stated as once, few or many, or as a class when expanded; others skip it.

j_gene	abundance	v_gene	d_gene	CDR3aa	CDR3nt
TRBJ2-7	.	TRBV30	.	CAWSVPGTSYEQYF	TGTGCCTGGAGCGTACCCGGGACATCCTACGAGCAGTACTTC
TRBJ2-1	.	TRBV2	.	CASSEGTTEQFF	TGTGCCAGCAGCGAGGGGACCACCGAGCAGTTCTTC
TRBJ1-2	.	TRBV10-3	.	CAIRRSSLGYTF	TGTGCCATCAGGCGATCTTCGCTCGGCTACACCTTC
TRBJ1-1	.	TRBV6-5	TRBD1	CASSLTGGYGSTEAFF	TGTGCCAGCAGTTTAACAGGGGGCTACGGATCCACTGAAGCTTTCTTT
TRBJ2-7	.	TRBV25-1	.	CASGGFHGDEQYF	TGTGCCAGCGGCGGGTTCCACGGCGACGAGCAGTACTTC
TRBJ2-7	once	TRBV5-8	.	CASSPNTWDTYEQYF	TGTGCCAGCAGCCCAAATACTTGGGACACGTACGAGCAGTACTTC
TRBJ1-2	.	TRBV19	.	CASTAGVVGNYGYTF	TGTGCCAGTACAGCAGGGGTGGTCGGTAACTATGGCTACACCTTC
TRBJ2-1	.	TRBV5-1	TRBD2	CASSLTTSGGYEQFF	TGCGCCAGCAGCTTGACGACTAGCGGGGGGTATGAGCAGTTCTTC
TRBJ2-3	.	TRBV5-1	.	CASSLVQFGSTDTQYF	TGCGCCAGCAGCTTGGTACAGTTCGGGAGCACAGATACGCAGTATTTT
TRBJ1-1	few	TRBV5-4	.	CASSLQGNTEAFF	TGTGCCAGCAGCTTGCAGGGGAACACTGAAGCTTTCTTT
TRBJ2-7	.	TRBV27	.	CASSLTFGREQYF	TGTGCCAGCAGTCTCACTTTTGGACGCGAGCAGTACTTC
TRBJ2-7	.	TRBV28	TRBD1	CASSAPPGAGGHYEQYF	TGTGCCAGCAGTGCCCCTCCGGGGGCAGGGGGCCACTACGAGCAGTACTTC
TRBJ2-3	.	TRBV6-5	.	CASSSGRSDTQYF	TGTGCCAGCAGTTCAGGGCGGTCAGATACGCAGTATTTT
TRBJ1-3	few	TRBV6-1	TRBD1	CASSGTTGGFGNTIYF	TGTGCCAGCAGTGGAACGACAGGGGGCTTTGGAAACACCATATATTTT
TRBJ2-1	.	TRBV6-6	.	CASSTTANEQFF	TGTGCCAGCAGTACCACAGCCAATGAGCAGTTCTTC
TRBJ2-5	.	TRBV11-2	.	CASSLENVETQYF	TGTGCCAGCAGCTTAGAAAACGTGGAGACCCAGTACTTC
TRBJ2-7	once	TRBV2	.	CASSDSDGYEQYF	TGTGCCAGCAGTGATAGCGACGGCTACGAGCAGTACTTC
TRBJ1-6	.	TRBV7-2	.	CASSFGQGLYNSPLHF	TGTGCCAGCAGCTTTGGGCAGGGCCTTTATAATTCACCCCTCCACTTT
TRBJ2-3	.	TRBV11-1	.	CASSFGPSTDTQYF	TGTGCCAGCAGCTTTGGACCAAGCACAGATACGCAGTATTTT
TRBJ2-1	.	TRBV6-1	TRBD2	CASSGLAGGTLYNEQFF	TGTGCCAGCAGTGGACTAGCGGGGGGGACCTTATACAATGAGCAGTTCTTC
TRBJ1-3	.	TRBV5-6	.	CASSPHETWNTIYF	TGTGCCAGCAGCCCACACGAAACGTGGAACACCATATATTTT
TRBJ2-5	once	TRBV5-1	.	CASSLEGEETQYF	TGCGCCAGCAGCTTGGAAGGGGAGGAGACCCAGTACTTC
TRBJ2-1	.	TRBV10-3	.	CAISEVPYNEQFF	TGTGCCATCAGTGAAGTGCCATACAATGAGCAGTTCTTC
TRBJ1-1	.	TRBV9	.	CASSVEGLNTEAFF	TGTGCCAGCAGCGTAGAGGGCCTGAACACTGAAGCTTTCTTT
TRBJ1-5	.	TRBV2	.	CASSDGIPNQPQHF	TGTGCCAGCAGTGACGGGATCCCCAATCAGCCCCAGCATTTT
TRBJ1-5	.	TRBV6-5	.	CASWAGEGAQHF	TGTGCCAGCTGGGCGGGGGAAGGGGCCCAGCATTTT